Listed below are T cell receptor beta chains from one sample, sequenced in a study of technical replicates of blood from a few donors. Clones were sequenced by immunoSEQ multiplex PCR, and TCRdb holds only the in-frame ones, with some missing. The profile shows approximately 65,000 clones, around 86% of them singletons. Source material: PBMCs. The receptors were sampled from a human donor in good health. Some clones in this sample may be carry-over from other donors' samples. CDR3s leave out the opening cysteine and the closing phenylalanine or tryptophan. Fields, in order: V gene, J gene, CDR3 protein.

TRBV2	TRBJ2-4	ASRRDGSKNIQY
TRBV7-9	TRBJ2-3	ASSNDLAFSTDTQY
TRBV6-1	TRBJ2-7	ASSEVYTSGVYEQY
TRBV7-9	TRBJ1-4	ASSLGLTQGEKLF
TRBV2	TRBJ2-7	ASGEDSSLSYEQY
TRBV5-1	TRBJ2-7	ASSLGPSGVGIGYEQY
TRBV5-1	TRBJ1-3	ASSPGTGENTIY
TRBV6-1	TRBJ1-2	ASSEGGGYGYT
TRBV2	TRBJ2-7	ASTVSSYEQY
TRBV7-9	TRBJ2-5	ASSSWTIQETQY
TRBV18	TRBJ1-4	ASAQGVNEKLF
TRBV14	TRBJ1-2	ASSQSSYGYT
TRBV5-4	TRBJ2-1	ASSWTGESEQF
TRBV19	TRBJ2-2	ASIAGETGELF
TRBV6-6	TRBJ2-5	ASSYEAGDLSETQY
TRBV6-1	TRBJ1-2	ASSPQGGSYGYT
TRBV4-2	TRBJ2-3	ASSQTTSGSADTQY
TRBV4-1	TRBJ2-1	ASSQAVIVANEQF
TRBV5-6	TRBJ2-1	ASSLFGAGGHNEQF
TRBV7-2	TRBJ1-1	ASSLNSVVSGNTEAF
TRBV23-1	TRBJ2-7	ASSQPDCYEQY
TRBV9	TRBJ2-1	ASSASGLAGRDEQF
TRBV4-3	TRBJ1-1	ASSQFRDRAEAF
TRBV7-2	TRBJ2-1	ASSLNSYNEQF
TRBV15	TRBJ1-5	ATSEGQGNQPQH
TRBV4-1	TRBJ1-5	ASSQGREDQPQH
TRBV23-1	TRBJ2-7	ASEYSGTSTEQY
TRBV11-2	TRBJ2-3	ACQSGVRPTDTQY
TRBV10-3	TRBJ2-3	AGKSQGTDTQY
TRBV30	TRBJ1-1	AWRAGQGAYSKSDTEAF
TRBV5-4	TRBJ1-4	ASSIQGALGEKLF
TRBV5-4	TRBJ2-2	ASSPKGGLAEPGELF
TRBV30	TRBJ2-7	AWCPWDRTYEQY
TRBV11-1	TRBJ2-3	ASSPVSGSSTDTQY
TRBV5-6	TRBJ1-6	ASSLGTGSPLH
TRBV9	TRBJ1-5	ASSGQGHQPQH
TRBV7-9	TRBJ2-5	ASSHRTVYFQETQY